This is a list of T cell receptor beta chains from one sample in a study of shared clonotypes between healthy human individuals. The table came from immunoSEQ multiplex PCR; TCRdb's copy has only in-frame clones and leaves some out. The profile shows roughly 410,000 clones, roughly 96% of them singletons. The sequencing sample was made of memory CD8+ T cells sorted from blood. Receptor source: a man younger than 45 in good health. Each CDR3 is given with its conserved first and last residue. D genes are given only for firm matches. A clone size is listed for some rows: how often the clone was seen (once, few, many), or a class if it is expanded.

NA,TRBJ1-1,16,TRBD1,TRBV5-4,CASTPGQGALNTEAFF,TGTGCCAGCACCCCTGGACAGGGAGCCCTGAACACTGAAGCTTTCTTT
once,TRBJ2-1,13,TRBD2,TRBV7-2,CASSFGGRNEQFF,TGTGCCAGCAGCTTCGGCGGGAGGAATGAGCAGTTCTTC
NA,TRBJ2-1,14,NA,TRBV11-2,CASSPGGRVNEQFF,TGTGCCAGCAGCCCGGGGGGCAGGGTCAATGAGCAGTTCTTC
NA,TRBJ2-3,16,TRBD2,TRBV7-9,CASSLAGLAGADTQYF,TGTGCCAGCAGCTTAGCGGGACTAGCGGGAGCAGATACGCAGTATTTT
NA,TRBJ2-1,13,NA,TRBV10-3,CATSGVSYNEQFF,TGTGCCACCTCAGGGGTTAGCTACAATGAGCAGTTCTTC
NA,TRBJ2-2,13,NA,TRBV10-1,CASRRGSTGELFF,TGCGCCAGCAGGAGGGGGAGTACCGGGGAGCTGTTTTTT
NA,TRBJ2-1,15,TRBD1,TRBV15,CATSATGGTGNEQFF,TGTGCCACCAGCGCAACAGGGGGGACTGGTAATGAGCAGTTCTTC
NA,TRBJ2-7,15,TRBD1,TRBV10-3,CAITARTGSNYEQYF,TGTGCCATCACTGCTCGGACAGGTTCTAACTACGAGCAGTACTTC
NA,TRBJ2-3,14,NA,TRBV6-1,CASSEREGADTQYF,TGTGCCAGCAGTGAGAGGGAGGGGGCAGATACGCAGTATTTT
NA,TRBJ1-2,16,TRBD1,TRBV5-1,CASSLWVGQGNYGYTF,TGCGCCAGCAGCTTGTGGGTCGGACAGGGCAACTATGGCTACACCTTC
once,TRBJ2-7,13,NA,TRBV7-2,CASSPGPERGQYF,TGTGCCAGCAGCCCCGGGCCCGAACGAGGGCAGTACTTC
NA,TRBJ2-1,14,TRBD2,TRBV11-2,CASSLAGGINEQFF,TGTGCCAGCAGCTTAGCGGGAGGAATAAATGAGCAGTTCTTC
NA,TRBJ2-1,16,NA,TRBV18,CASSLWAGSSYNEQFF,TGTGCCAGCTCACTATGGGCGGGAAGCTCCTACAATGAGCAGTTCTTC
NA,TRBJ1-4,12,TRBD1,TRBV29-1,CSVTGGNEKLFF,TGCAGCGTGACAGGGGGTAATGAAAAACTGTTTTTT
NA,TRBJ1-2,13,NA,TRBV11-1,CASSLEGGRGYTF,TGTGCCAGCAGCCTTGAGGGGGGACGAGGCTACACCTTC
NA,TRBJ2-2,16,TRBD2,TRBV5-1,CASSPYKRENTGELFF,TGCGCCAGCAGCCCGTATAAGCGGGAGAACACCGGGGAGCTGTTTTTT
NA,TRBJ1-3,14,NA,TRBV5-1,CASSLVGTGNTIYF,TGCGCCAGCAGCTTGGTGGGGACTGGAAACACCATATATTTT
NA,TRBJ2-4,17,NA,TRBV18,CASSPSVRNLAKNIQYF,TGTGCCAGCTCACCGTCCGTAAGGAACCTAGCCAAAAACATTCAGTACTTC
NA,TRBJ1-3,15,TRBD1,TRBV30,CAWSVKGAGGNTIYF,TGTGCCTGGAGTGTGAAGGGGGCGGGAGGAAACACCATATATTTT
NA,TRBJ2-3,14,TRBD2,TRBV10-2,CASIPSGSTDTQYF,TGCGCCAGCATCCCTAGCGGGAGCACAGATACGCAGTATTTT
once,TRBJ1-1,14,NA,TRBV29-1,CSVEDRGRNTEAFF,TGCAGCGTTGAAGACAGGGGAAGGAACACTGAAGCTTTCTTT
NA,TRBJ2-7,14,TRBD2,TRBV19,CASSATSGRNEQYF,TGTGCCAGTAGTGCGACTAGCGGGAGAAACGAGCAGTACTTC
NA,TRBJ1-2,11,TRBD1,TRBV28,CASRRQGGYTF,TGTGCCAGCAGAAGACAGGGTGGCTACACCTTC
NA,TRBJ2-1,15,NA,TRBV5-1,CASSLLQGRDNEQFF,TGCGCCAGCAGCTTGCTCCAGGGCCGAGACAATGAGCAGTTCTTC
NA,TRBJ1-2,13,NA,TRBV4-2,CASSQRTEHGYTF,TGTGCCAGCAGCCAACGGACCGAACATGGCTACACCTTC
NA,TRBJ1-4,14,NA,TRBV28,CASSHTGRDEKLFF,TGTGCCAGCAGTCACACGGGTAGGGACGAAAAACTGTTTTTT
NA,TRBJ1-3,14,NA,TRBV28,CASSLPSQGNTIYF,TGTGCCAGCAGTTTACCCAGTCAGGGAAACACCATATATTTT
NA,TRBJ1-1,14,TRBD1,TRBV5-1,CASSSQGVGTEAFF,TGCGCCAGCAGCTCACAGGGGGTGGGAACTGAAGCTTTCTTT
NA,TRBJ1-5,18,NA,TRBV28,CASSQWDRVTFSNQPQHF,TGTGCCAGCAGCCAGTGGGACCGCGTGACTTTTAGCAATCAGCCCCAGCATTTT
NA,TRBJ2-7,13,NA,TRBV7-9,CASSFSYTYEQYF,TGTGCCAGCAGCTTCTCCTACACTTACGAGCAGTACTTC
NA,TRBJ2-3,16,NA,TRBV10-1,CASSESRAGGTDTQYF,TGCGCCAGCAGTGAGTCGCGGGCAGGGGGCACAGATACGCAGTATTTT
NA,TRBJ2-7,15,NA,TRBV28,CASSPYEGVAYEQYF,TGTGCCAGCAGTCCTTACGAGGGGGTCGCCTACGAGCAGTACTTC
NA,TRBJ2-6,18,TRBD2,TRBV7-3,CASSLTRTSPSGANVLTF,TGTGCCAGCAGCTTAACCAGGACTAGCCCTTCTGGGGCCAACGTCCTGACTTTC
NA,TRBJ2-5,13,NA,TRBV29-1,CSVEDRGLKTQYF,TGCAGCGTTGAAGACAGGGGCTTGAAGACCCAGTACTTC
NA,TRBJ2-3,18,NA,TRBV7-6,CASSLGTLAPTRTDTQYF,TGTGCCAGCAGCCTCGGAACTTTAGCGCCGACTCGCACAGATACGCAGTATTTT
NA,TRBJ2-1,14,NA,TRBV19,CASSIPRYPNEQFF,TGTGCCAGTAGTATTCCCAGGTATCCCAATGAGCAGTTCTTC
NA,TRBJ2-4,15,TRBD1,TRBV28,CASSFRDRGLNIQYF,TGTGCCAGCAGCTTCCGGGACAGGGGTTTAAACATTCAGTACTTC
NA,TRBJ2-7,15,TRBD2,TRBV7-2,CASSPLLAGVGEQYF,TGTGCCAGCAGCCCACTACTAGCGGGAGTTGGCGAGCAGTACTTC
NA,TRBJ2-7,14,TRBD2,TRBV2,CASSSSGRGYEQYF,TGTGCCAGCAGTTCTAGCGGGAGGGGTTACGAGCAGTACTTC
NA,TRBJ1-2,12,NA,TRBV2,CASSELNYGYTF,TGTGCCAGCAGTGAACTAAACTATGGCTACACCTTC
NA,TRBJ2-1,13,NA,TRBV13,CASSSPSATEQFF,TGTGCCAGCAGCTCGCCTAGCGCGACTGAGCAGTTCTTC
NA,TRBJ2-5,13,NA,TRBV6-1,CASTAGAGRAQYF,TGTGCCAGCACCGCGGGCGCGGGACGCGCCCAGTACTTC
NA,TRBJ2-5,15,NA,TRBV9,CASSPDPKYQETQYF,TGTGCCAGCAGCCCAGACCCCAAGTACCAAGAGACCCAGTACTTC
NA,TRBJ2-3,17,TRBD1,TRBV5-1,CASSQGPSGQGTDTQYF,TGCGCCAGCAGCCAAGGCCCTAGCGGACAGGGGACAGATACGCAGTATTTT
NA,TRBJ2-7,21,TRBD1,TRBV6-9,CASRPTVPNFIWGQGWDEQYF,TGTGCCAGCAGACCTACCGTCCCAAACTTTATCTGGGGACAGGGGTGGGACGAGCAGTACTTC
once,TRBJ2-1,17,NA,TRBV30,CAWGRGGASDSYNEQFF,TGTGCCTGGGGACGAGGGGGGGCATCAGACTCCTACAATGAGCAGTTCTTC
NA,TRBJ2-7,13,NA,TRBV5-4,CASSPGLTYEQYF,TGTGCCAGCAGCCCGGGACTCACCTACGAGCAGTACTTC
NA,TRBJ1-4,14,NA,TRBV11-2,CASSLDLGGAQLFF,TGTGCCAGCAGCTTAGATCTCGGGGGCGCGCAACTGTTTTTT
once,TRBJ2-7,17,TRBD2,TRBV5-8,CASRLTSGRLDSYEQYF,TGTGCCAGCAGGCTGACTAGCGGGAGGCTAGACTCCTACGAGCAGTACTTC
NA,TRBJ2-7,14,TRBD1,TRBV19,CASSMGQGRYEQYF,TGTGCCAGTAGTATGGGACAGGGGAGATACGAGCAGTACTTC
NA,TRBJ2-7,16,TRBD2,TRBV10-1,CASSEFAAGGTYAQYF,TGCGCCAGCAGTGAGTTCGCAGCGGGAGGTACCTACGCGCAGTACTTC
NA,TRBJ2-4,15,NA,TRBV6-5,CASSYIGGAKNIQYF,TGTGCCAGCAGTTATATCGGGGGTGCCAAAAACATTCAGTACTTC
NA,TRBJ2-1,11,NA,TRBV20-1,CSASKGFGRFF,TGCAGTGCTAGTAAGGGGTTCGGGCGGTTCTTC
NA,TRBJ1-2,14,TRBD1,TRBV28,CASSYRDRFYGYTF,TGTGCCAGCAGTTATCGGGACAGATTCTATGGCTACACCTTC
NA,TRBJ2-3,15,TRBD2,TRBV9,CASSESGRETDTQYF,TGTGCCAGCAGCGAGAGCGGGAGGGAAACAGATACGCAGTATTTT
NA,TRBJ2-5,18,TRBD2,TRBV5-1,CASSMGLAGGPGQETQYF,TGCGCCAGCAGCATGGGACTAGCGGGAGGCCCGGGGCAAGAGACCCAGTACTTC
NA,TRBJ2-7,17,NA,TRBV12-1,CASSFSQRELNYYEQYF,TGTGCCAGCAGCTTTTCTCAGCGGGAACTAAACTACTACGAGCAGTACTTC
NA,TRBJ2-3,17,TRBD2,TRBV19,CASSILAGGPSTDTQYF,TGTGCCAGTAGTATCCTAGCGGGAGGGCCCTCGACAGATACGCAGTATTTT